This entry lists 18 T cell receptor beta chains sequenced from one sample in a study of identical twins. A single record per CDR3 protein comes from TCRdb applying MiXCR to the 5' RACE reads. Counted here are fewer than 900,000 distinct CDR3 sequences, 15% to 20% occurring once; the ten biggest clones make up around 14%. The same data also contributed to another study, on T cells expressing NK-cell markers.

The sequenced sample was PBMCs. The receptors stem from a woman aged 18-29 years in good health.

This clonotype came up a few times. This chain connects TRBV25-1 to TRBJ2-5; D gene ambiguous. The CDR3 has 12 amino acids. Germline CDR1 is MGHDK and CDR2 is SYGVNS. V lost 4 bases and J 2 bases, leaving 5 bases between the germline ends. In DNA, the CDR3 is TGTGCCAGCAGTGGGCCACAAGAGACCCAGTACTTC. It yields the protein CASSGPQETQYF.

The chain has TRBV7-2 and TRBJ2-7, with 7 bases aligning to TRBD2. V lost 0 bases to trimming and J lost 4 bases; unmatched junction nucleotides: 3. The CDR3 sequence is 14 residues long. Germline V gives CDR1 SGHTA, CDR2 FQGNSA. CDR3 loop: CASSLAWGGYEQYF. Here the CDR3 DNA reads TGTGCCAGCAGCTTAGCTTGGGGGGGATACGAGCAGTACTTC.

This clonotype was counted a few times. The chain uses TRBV4-3 and TRBJ2-5; D is possibly TRBD1 (7 bases). V was trimmed by 7 bases and J by 5 bases, leaving 20 bases between them. CDR3 length equals 15 residues. Looked up from germline, CDR1 is LGHNA and CDR2 is YSLEER. CDR3 DNA sequence: TGCGCCAGCACAGCCGTCAGGGGGGTTGGGGAGACCCAGTACTTC. This sequence encodes CASTAVRGVGETQYF.

This clonotype was counted a few times. The V gene is TRBV12-3 or TRBV12-4, the J gene TRBJ2-1, with D perhaps TRBD2 (6 bases). The CDR3 covers 14 residues. Trimming cost V 0 bases and J 10 bases, with 13 bases left between them. The DNA for the CDR3 is TGTGCCAGCAGTTTAGCCTGGACTACTTGGGAGCAGTTCTTC. This translates into CASSLAWTTWEQFF.

This clonotype was detected only a few times. The gene calls are TRBV10-1 and TRBJ2-7; 12 positions agree with TRBD1. With 0 bases clipped from V and 12 bases from J, the junction kept 12 bases outside the gene matches. Germline CDR1 reads WNHNN; CDR2 reads SYGVQD (reference sequence). The CDR3 spans 16 residues. CDR3 region: CASSESPGGQGAVSYF. The CDR3 DNA follows: TGCGCCAGCAGTGAGTCACCGGGGGGACAGGGGGCTGTTTCGTACTTC.

V gene TRBV5-1 combines with J gene TRBJ2-7, with unresolved D. V was trimmed by 0 bases and J by 3 bases, leaving 16 bases between them. This CDR3 has 16 residues. Germline V gives CDR1 SGHRS, CDR2 YFSETQ. CDR3 sequence (DNA): TGCGCCAGCAGCTTGGACGGCACTTCAGGATTCTACGAGCAGTACTTC. Protein sequence: CASSLDGTSGFYEQYF.

The chain recombines TRBV12-3 or TRBV12-4 with TRBJ2-5; D perhaps matches TRBD2 (5 bases). Trimming stripped 5 bases from V and 5 bases from J, with 21 bases between. The CDR3 extends over 16 amino acids. CDR3 sequence reads: CASSPDSLGGWETQYF. The CDR3 bases are TGTGCCAGCAGTCCAGACTCCCTAGGCGGGTGGGAGACCCAGTACTTC.

The rearrangement joins TRBV12-3 or TRBV12-4 to TRBJ2-7; D might be TRBD1 (5 bases). The CDR3 consists of 14 residues. V lost 2 bases to trimming and J lost 3 bases, with 11 bases between them. This CDR3 reads CASSLKGQLYEQYF. The CDR3, as DNA: TGTGCCAGCAGTTTAAAGGGGCAGCTCTACGAGCAGTACTTC.

The chain recombines TRBV9 with TRBJ2-1; D unresolved. This CDR3 has 12 amino acids. Trimming shortened V by 0 bases and J by 8 bases, and 6 bases separated the two germline ends. CDR1 and CDR2 from the germline V gene are SGDLS and YYNGEE. CDR3 loop: CASSVGMDEQFF. For the CDR3, the DNA is TGTGCCAGCAGCGTAGGGATGGATGAGCAGTTCTTC. The variable domain in full, with the rest retrieved from reference TRBV9 and TRBJ2-1, is DSGVTQTPKHLITATGQRVTLRCSPRSGDLSVYWYQQSLDQGLQFLIQYYNGEERAKGNILERFSAQQFPDLHSELNLSSLELGDSALYFCASSVGMDEQFFGPGTRLTVL.

This clonotype was seen a handful of times. This rearrangement joins TRBV28 to TRBJ1-1; tentatively, D is TRBD1 (5 bases). The CDR3 is 14 residues long. Germline loops: CDR1 MDHEN, CDR2 SYDVKM. V was shortened by 3 bases and J by 4 bases, with 12 bases between the two germline ends. Here the CDR3 DNA reads TGTGCCAGCAGTTTGGTGGGGGATCCCACTGAAGCTTTCTTT. Its protein product is CASSLVGDPTEAFF.

The rearrangement links TRBV3-1 to TRBJ2-7; 7 bases match TRBD2. This CDR3 spans 16 amino acids. Losses at the gene ends were 2 bases for V and 6 bases for J; bases not matched to a gene: 13. The germline V gene encodes CDR1 LGHDT and CDR2 YNNKEL (reference sequence). CDR3 coding DNA: TGTGCCAGCAGCCAAACCTGGAGTCCTACGGGGGGCGAGCAGTACTTC. Its protein is CASSQTWSPTGGEQYF.

The chain is built from TRBV7-9 and TRBJ2-5, with D possibly being TRBD1 (5 bases). V lost 2 bases and J lost 1, with 8 bases in between. This CDR3 comprises 14 residues. CDR1 SEHNR and CDR2 FQNEAQ come from the germline V gene (reference sequence). The CDR3 region has the DNA TGTGCCAGCAGCTTAAGGGGCCTCCAAGAGACCCAGTACTTC. This gives the protein CASSLRGLQETQYF.

This clonotype was seen more than once but under ten times. The rearrangement uses TRBV20-1 and TRBJ2-1; D may be TRBD1 (5 bases). The CDR3 length is 16 residues. V was shortened by 3 bases and J by 0 bases, with 15 bases between the two germline ends. Germline V CDR1 and CDR2: DFQATT, SNEGSKA (reference sequence). CDR3 residues: CSASLYRYPSYNEQFF. The CDR3 nucleotides are TGCAGTGCTAGTCTCTACAGGTACCCCTCCTACAATGAGCAGTTCTTC.

This clonotype was detected only a few times. The chain links TRBV9 to TRBJ2-5; 14 bases are a match to TRBD2. CDR1 is SGDLS, CDR2 YYNGEE, per germline. J was trimmed by 0 bases and V by 3 bases; bases with no gene match: 7. The CDR3 sequence is 18 residues long. The CDR3 reads CASSGRRTSGGYQETQYF. In DNA, the CDR3 is TGTGCCAGCAGCGGAAGACGGACTAGCGGGGGGTACCAAGAGACCCAGTACTTC.

This clonotype showed up just a few times. The rearrangement uses TRBV20-1 and TRBJ2-7, with a weak D call TRBD2 (6 bases). The V and J ends lost 3 bases and 4 bases respectively, with 13 bases between them. This CDR3 contains 13 residues. Germline V lookup: CDR1 DFQATT, CDR2 SNEGSKA (reference sequence). CDR3 bases: TGCAGTGCTAGGCGTAGCGGACGATACGAGCAGTACTTC. Protein sequence: CSARRSGRYEQYF.

This clonotype has a handful of counts. The rearrangement links TRBV30 to TRBJ1-1; D not resolved. The CDR3 contains 12 residues. V was trimmed by 6 bases and J by 5 bases, leaving 13 bases between them. CDR1 is GTSNPN and CDR2 is SVGIG in the germline V gene (reference sequence). This chain's CDR3 is CACGGRETEAFF. CDR3 in DNA: TGTGCCTGCGGAGGTCGTGAGACTGAAGCTTTCTTT. Filled out from reference TRBV30 and TRBJ1-1, the complete variable domain reads SQTIHQWPATLVQPVGSPLSLECTVEGTSNPNLYWYRQAAGRGLQLLFYSVGIGQISSEVPQNLSASRPQDRQFILSSKKLLLSDSGFYLCACGGRETEAFFGQGTRLTVV.

This clonotype has only a few counts. The J gene is TRBJ1-5, the V gene TRBV20-1; weak D call: TRBD1 (6 bases). V lost 5 bases and J 3 bases, leaving 20 bases between the germline ends. CDR3 size: 16 residues. Germline V lookup: CDR1 DFQATT, CDR2 SNEGSKA (reference sequence). The CDR3 coding sequence is TGCAGTGCTGCGGGGGTTTGGGGGGCCCCCAATCAGCCCCAGCATTTT. Translation: CSAAGVWGAPNQPQHF.

Only a few counts were recorded for this clonotype. The genes are TRBV10-3 and TRBJ2-1; D gene ambiguous. Trimming stripped 0 bases from V and 4 bases from J, with 4 bases between. The V gene's germline CDR1 is ENHRY and CDR2 SYGVKD. The CDR3 spans 13 residues. CDR3 nucleotides: TGTGCCATCAGTGAGTCCCCATACAATGAGCAGTTCTTC. Protein: CAISESPYNEQFF.